These T cell receptor beta chains were read from a single sample in a study of T-cell reconstitution after alpha-beta-depleted transplantation in children. One entry per CDR3 protein results from TCRdb running MiXCR on the PCR reads. The sample consists of roughly 420,000 distinct CDR3 sequences, about 16% of them appearing once. Sequencing was performed on PBMCs, mostly from graft donor cells, taken 360 days after TCRalphabeta/CD19-depleted stem cell transplant. These receptors were collected from a boy under three years old who had a stem cell transplant for Wiskott-Aldrich syndrome, so the T cells may come from the graft donor. Both conserved end residues are part of each CDR3. D genes are given only for firm matches. For some rows the clone size is stated as once, few or many, or as a class when expanded; others skip it.

d_gene: -; j_gene: TRBJ2-7; v_gene: TRBV28; abundance: few; CDR3aa: CASSRQEPYEQYF; CDR3nt: TGTGCCAGCAGCCGACAGGAACCCTACGAGCAGTACTTC
d_gene: -; j_gene: TRBJ2-4; v_gene: TRBV20-1; abundance: many; CDR3aa: CSVTGTSKNIQYF; CDR3nt: TGCAGTGTTACAGGGACATCCAAAAACATTCAGTACTTC
d_gene: TRBD1; j_gene: TRBJ1-6; v_gene: TRBV20-1; abundance: few; CDR3aa: CSTDRDRGNSPLHF; CDR3nt: TGCAGTACGGACCGGGACAGGGGAAATTCACCCCTCCACTTT
d_gene: TRBD2; j_gene: TRBJ2-1; v_gene: TRBV7-2; abundance: few; CDR3aa: CASSLSGIFTGNEQFF; CDR3nt: TGTGCCAGCAGCTTAAGCGGGATCTTCACCGGCAATGAGCAGTTCTTC
d_gene: -; j_gene: TRBJ2-7; v_gene: TRBV28; abundance: few; CDR3aa: CASSPPGSLNGEQYF; CDR3nt: TGTGCCAGCAGCCCGCCGGGCTCCCTTAATGGGGAGCAGTACTTC
d_gene: -; j_gene: TRBJ2-1; v_gene: TRBV12-3/TRBV12-4; abundance: few; CDR3aa: CASSLAGKGYNEQFF; CDR3nt: TGTGCCAGCAGTTTAGCGGGGAAGGGATACAATGAGCAGTTCTTC
d_gene: TRBD2; j_gene: TRBJ2-3; v_gene: TRBV6-5; abundance: -; CDR3aa: CASSYFSGGEGTDTQYF; CDR3nt: TGTGCCAGCAGTTACTTCAGCGGGGGGGAAGGCACAGATACGCAGTATTTT
d_gene: TRBD2; j_gene: TRBJ2-1; v_gene: TRBV5-1; abundance: -; CDR3aa: CASSSDILRGGRGEQFF; CDR3nt: TGCGCCAGCAGCTCGGATATTCTGCGGGGGGGCCGCGGTGAGCAGTTCTTC
d_gene: -; j_gene: TRBJ2-7; v_gene: TRBV6-1; abundance: few; CDR3aa: CASSPGPWGFTYEQYF; CDR3nt: TGTGCCAGCAGTCCCGGACCCTGGGGGTTTACCTACGAGCAGTACTTC
d_gene: TRBD1; j_gene: TRBJ2-3; v_gene: TRBV11-2; abundance: -; CDR3aa: CASSFYPTGQGSSDGTDTQYF; CDR3nt: TGTGCCAGCAGCTTCTACCCGACCGGACAGGGATCCTCTGACGGCACAGATACGCAGTATTTT
d_gene: TRBD2; j_gene: TRBJ2-3; v_gene: TRBV7-8; abundance: few; CDR3aa: CASSLLGLAGAFGTDTQYF; CDR3nt: TGTGCCAGCAGCTTACTAGGGCTAGCGGGAGCCTTCGGCACAGATACGCAGTATTTT
d_gene: TRBD1; j_gene: TRBJ1-6; v_gene: TRBV2; abundance: -; CDR3aa: CASEGAKGSPLHF; CDR3nt: TGTGCCAGCGAGGGGGCTAAGGGTTCACCCCTCCACTTT
d_gene: -; j_gene: TRBJ2-1; v_gene: TRBV24-1; abundance: few; CDR3aa: CATSAPGRSSYNEQFF; CDR3nt: TGTGCCACCAGTGCCCCGGGACGGAGCTCCTACAATGAGCAGTTCTTC
d_gene: -; j_gene: TRBJ2-1; v_gene: TRBV24-1; abundance: -; CDR3aa: CATSDFRHPRGEQFF; CDR3nt: TGTGCCACCAGTGATTTCCGACACCCCAGGGGTGAGCAGTTCTTC
d_gene: TRBD2; j_gene: TRBJ2-2; v_gene: TRBV12-3/TRBV12-4; abundance: -; CDR3aa: CASSFKTSANTGELFF; CDR3nt: TGTGCCAGCAGTTTTAAGACTAGCGCGAACACCGGGGAGCTGTTTTTT
d_gene: TRBD2; j_gene: TRBJ2-7; v_gene: TRBV4-2; abundance: -; CDR3aa: CASSREGLAGAKGSYEQYF; CDR3nt: TGTGCCAGCAGCCGAGAGGGACTAGCCGGGGCCAAAGGCTCCTACGAGCAGTACTTC
d_gene: -; j_gene: TRBJ2-7; v_gene: TRBV12-3/TRBV12-4; abundance: few; CDR3aa: CASSFVGVEQYF; CDR3nt: TGTGCCAGCAGTTTTGTAGGGGTCGAGCAGTACTTC
d_gene: TRBD1; j_gene: TRBJ1-5; v_gene: TRBV27; abundance: -; CDR3aa: CASSLGLPTGGFNQPQHF; CDR3nt: TGTGCCAGCAGTTTAGGCCTCCCGACAGGGGGCTTCAATCAGCCCCAGCATTTT
d_gene: TRBD2; j_gene: TRBJ2-1; v_gene: TRBV6-1; abundance: -; CDR3aa: CASSRRGTSGRAHNEQFF; CDR3nt: TGTGCCAGCAGCAGACGGGGGACTAGCGGGAGGGCCCACAATGAGCAGTTCTTC
d_gene: -; j_gene: TRBJ1-5; v_gene: TRBV20-1; abundance: -; CDR3aa: CSASVANQPQHF; CDR3nt: TGCAGTGCTAGTGTGGCTAATCAGCCCCAGCATTTT
d_gene: -; j_gene: TRBJ2-3; v_gene: TRBV4-1; abundance: -; CDR3aa: CASSQDISISDTQYF; CDR3nt: TGCGCCAGCAGCCAAGATATAAGTATTTCAGATACGCAGTATTTT
d_gene: TRBD1; j_gene: TRBJ2-5; v_gene: TRBV6-1; abundance: few; CDR3aa: CASRSGTGGRETQYF; CDR3nt: TGTGCCAGCAGATCCGGGACAGGGGGCCGGGAGACCCAGTACTTC
d_gene: -; j_gene: TRBJ2-1; v_gene: TRBV11-2; abundance: few; CDR3aa: CASSYSPLPPYNEQFF; CDR3nt: TGTGCCAGCAGCTATAGCCCCCTTCCTCCCTACAATGAGCAGTTCTTC
d_gene: TRBD1; j_gene: TRBJ1-4; v_gene: TRBV7-9; abundance: -; CDR3aa: CASSPFRTGEKLFF; CDR3nt: TGTGCCAGCAGCCCCTTCCGGACAGGTGAAAAACTGTTTTTT
d_gene: -; j_gene: TRBJ1-5; v_gene: TRBV10-2; abundance: few; CDR3aa: CASSEGGHSNQPQHF; CDR3nt: TGCGCCAGCAGTGAGGGCGGCCATAGCAATCAGCCCCAGCATTTT
d_gene: -; j_gene: TRBJ2-4; v_gene: TRBV18; abundance: few; CDR3aa: CASSPRQGNIQYF; CDR3nt: TGTGCCAGCTCACCACGGCAGGGCAACATTCAGTACTTC
d_gene: -; j_gene: TRBJ1-5; v_gene: TRBV6-2/TRBV6-3; abundance: -; CDR3aa: CASRISGANQPQHF; CDR3nt: TGTGCCAGCAGGATCTCCGGGGCCAATCAGCCCCAGCATTTT
d_gene: -; j_gene: TRBJ2-1; v_gene: TRBV6-4; abundance: few; CDR3aa: CASTETGRVEGNEQFF; CDR3nt: TGTGCCAGCACCGAGACCGGCAGGGTAGAAGGCAATGAGCAGTTCTTC